A selection of T cell receptor beta chains follows, all from one sample in a study of shared clonotypes between healthy human individuals. Method: immunoSEQ multiplex PCR; TCRdb's copy keeps in-frame clones and lacks some. The sample contains some 2 million clones, about 95% of which appear only once. Sample: naive CD8+ T cells sorted from blood. These receptors were obtained from a man aged 18 to 29 in good health. The CDR3 runs from the conserved cysteine through the conserved F or W. The D gene is left open where the match is weak. Clone size is stated in some rows and not others, as once, few, many or a class when expanded.

clone_size: NA; j_call: TRBJ2-7; d_call: NA; v_call: TRBV6-5; cdr3_length: 16; cdr3_nt: TGTGCCAGCAGTTACTCCAGGACAGACCCAACCTACGAGCAGTACTTC; cdr3_aa: CASSYSRTDPTYEQYF
clone_size: few; j_call: TRBJ2-1; d_call: NA; v_call: TRBV6-5; cdr3_length: 11; cdr3_nt: TGTGCCAGCAGTACCCTACTAGAGCAGTTCTTC; cdr3_aa: CASSTLLEQFF
clone_size: NA; j_call: TRBJ2-7; d_call: NA; v_call: TRBV7-9; cdr3_length: 14; cdr3_nt: TGTGCCAGCAGCTTAGATGGGAGTCACTACGAGCAGTACTTC; cdr3_aa: CASSLDGSHYEQYF
clone_size: NA; j_call: TRBJ2-3; d_call: NA; v_call: TRBV14; cdr3_length: 16; cdr3_nt: TGTGCCAGCAGCCCCGTCCAGGGGTTGGGCACAGATACGCAGTATTTT; cdr3_aa: CASSPVQGLGTDTQYF
clone_size: NA; j_call: TRBJ2-5; d_call: TRBD2; v_call: TRBV19; cdr3_length: 14; cdr3_nt: TGTGCCAGTCAGCAGCGGGGGTACCAAGAGACCCAGTACTTC; cdr3_aa: CASQQRGYQETQYF
clone_size: NA; j_call: TRBJ2-5; d_call: NA; v_call: TRBV2; cdr3_length: 15; cdr3_nt: TGTGCCACCTCCCCGACAGGCTTCCAACAAGAGACCCAGTACTTC; cdr3_aa: CATSPTGFQQETQYF
clone_size: NA; j_call: TRBJ2-7; d_call: NA; v_call: TRBV9; cdr3_length: 14; cdr3_nt: TGTGCCAGCAGCCCCTGGCTGGCCGGCCACGAGCAGTACTTC; cdr3_aa: CASSPWLAGHEQYF
clone_size: NA; j_call: TRBJ2-1; d_call: NA; v_call: TRBV15; cdr3_length: 11; cdr3_nt: TGTGCCACCAGCGACTACAATGAGCAGTTCTTC; cdr3_aa: CATSDYNEQFF
clone_size: NA; j_call: TRBJ2-7; d_call: TRBD1; v_call: TRBV5-3; cdr3_length: 17; cdr3_nt: TGTGCCAGAAGCTTGGGGCTTAGGGACAGGGCTACCTACGAGCAGTACTTC; cdr3_aa: CARSLGLRDRATYEQYF
clone_size: NA; j_call: TRBJ1-6; d_call: NA; v_call: TRBV5-6; cdr3_length: 14; cdr3_nt: TGTGCCAGCAGCTTGGCCGCGGGTAATTCACCCCTCCACTTT; cdr3_aa: CASSLAAGNSPLHF
clone_size: NA; j_call: TRBJ1-5; d_call: NA; v_call: TRBV6-5; cdr3_length: 16; cdr3_nt: TGTGCCAGCAGTTACGACAGGTCCTATAGCAATCAGCCCCAGCATTTT; cdr3_aa: CASSYDRSYSNQPQHF
clone_size: NA; j_call: TRBJ2-7; d_call: NA; v_call: TRBV25-1; cdr3_length: 11; cdr3_nt: TGTGCCAGCGGAACAAACTACGAGCAGTACTTC; cdr3_aa: CASGTNYEQYF
clone_size: NA; j_call: TRBJ2-7; d_call: NA; v_call: TRBV7-2; cdr3_length: 14; cdr3_nt: TGTGCCAGCAGCTTAGGGGTAGCGGTTTACGAGCAGTACTTC; cdr3_aa: CASSLGVAVYEQYF
clone_size: once; j_call: TRBJ2-7; d_call: TRBD2; v_call: TRBV10-3; cdr3_length: 16; cdr3_nt: TGTGCCATCACCACGGGACTAGCGGGGGGGGCGTACGAGCAGTACTTC; cdr3_aa: CAITTGLAGGAYEQYF
clone_size: NA; j_call: TRBJ2-6; d_call: NA; v_call: TRBV27; cdr3_length: 16; cdr3_nt: TGTGCCAGCAGTTTGGGACCCACCTCTGGGGCCAACGTCCTGACTTTC; cdr3_aa: CASSLGPTSGANVLTF
clone_size: once; j_call: TRBJ2-1; d_call: TRBD1; v_call: TRBV5-1; cdr3_length: 17; cdr3_nt: TGCGCCAGCAGCTTGTACCGACAGGGGACTTCCTACAATGAGCAGTTCTTC; cdr3_aa: CASSLYRQGTSYNEQFF
clone_size: NA; j_call: TRBJ1-1; d_call: NA; v_call: TRBV2; cdr3_length: 13; cdr3_nt: TGTGCCAGCAGATTTAGGGGAGGCACTGAAGCTTTCTTT; cdr3_aa: CASRFRGGTEAFF
clone_size: NA; j_call: TRBJ1-2; d_call: TRBD1; v_call: TRBV4-3; cdr3_length: 17; cdr3_nt: TGCGCCAGCAGCCCAGAGGTACCGGGACAGGGGGCGAGGGGCTACACCTTC; cdr3_aa: CASSPEVPGQGARGYTF
clone_size: NA; j_call: TRBJ1-2; d_call: TRBD1; v_call: TRBV19; cdr3_length: 12; cdr3_nt: TGTGCCAGTACAACAGGGGGCAATGGCTACACCTTC; cdr3_aa: CASTTGGNGYTF
clone_size: NA; j_call: TRBJ2-2; d_call: TRBD1; v_call: TRBV9; cdr3_length: 14; cdr3_nt: TGTGCCAGCAGCGGACAGGGTTTGGGCGGGGAGCTGTTTTTT; cdr3_aa: CASSGQGLGGELFF
clone_size: once; j_call: TRBJ2-5; d_call: NA; v_call: TRBV29-1; cdr3_length: 12; cdr3_nt: TGCAGCGCTCTCAGGGGTTTGGAGACCCAGTACTTC; cdr3_aa: CSALRGLETQYF
clone_size: NA; j_call: TRBJ2-2; d_call: TRBD2; v_call: TRBV6-4; cdr3_length: 19; cdr3_nt: TGTGCCAGCAGCGAAACCGGTTGGCTAGCGGCCCCGGACACCGGGGAGCTGTTTTTT; cdr3_aa: CASSETGWLAAPDTGELFF
clone_size: NA; j_call: TRBJ2-5; d_call: NA; v_call: TRBV10-2; cdr3_length: 13; cdr3_nt: TGCGCCAGCACCGTGGACGGCCAAGAGACCCAGTACTTC; cdr3_aa: CASTVDGQETQYF
clone_size: NA; j_call: TRBJ2-7; d_call: TRBD1; v_call: TRBV10-1; cdr3_length: 14; cdr3_nt: TGCGCCACCTCTATGGACAGGGACCACTACGAGCAGTACTTC; cdr3_aa: CATSMDRDHYEQYF
clone_size: NA; j_call: TRBJ2-1; d_call: TRBD2; v_call: TRBV4-3; cdr3_length: 16; cdr3_nt: TGCGCCAGCAGCCAAGAGATAGGACTAGTGGTCAATGAGCAGTTCTTC; cdr3_aa: CASSQEIGLVVNEQFF
clone_size: NA; j_call: TRBJ2-7; d_call: NA; v_call: TRBV5-4; cdr3_length: 12; cdr3_nt: TGTGCCACGGGGCCAGACGGCTACGAGCAGTACTTC; cdr3_aa: CATGPDGYEQYF
clone_size: many; j_call: TRBJ1-2; d_call: NA; v_call: TRBV10-3; cdr3_length: 11; cdr3_nt: TGTGCCATCAGTGAGGGGGTCGACTACACCTTC; cdr3_aa: CAISEGVDYTF
clone_size: NA; j_call: TRBJ2-1; d_call: TRBD2; v_call: TRBV9; cdr3_length: 17; cdr3_nt: TGTGCCAGCAGCGTTACGGCCGGGACTAGCGGATACAATGAGCAGTTCTTC; cdr3_aa: CASSVTAGTSGYNEQFF
clone_size: NA; j_call: TRBJ2-2; d_call: NA; v_call: TRBV5-4; cdr3_length: 12; cdr3_nt: TGTGCCAGCAGCGGGTACACCGGGGAGCTGTTTTTT; cdr3_aa: CASSGYTGELFF
clone_size: NA; j_call: TRBJ2-1; d_call: NA; v_call: TRBV9; cdr3_length: 14; cdr3_nt: TGTGCCAGCAGCGCCCCAAGGAGTTACAATGAGCAGTTCTTC; cdr3_aa: CASSAPRSYNEQFF
clone_size: NA; j_call: TRBJ1-2; d_call: NA; v_call: TRBV6-1; cdr3_length: 16; cdr3_nt: TGTGCCAGCAGTGAGTCGGTGGACACAGCTAACTATGGCTACACCTTC; cdr3_aa: CASSESVDTANYGYTF
clone_size: NA; j_call: TRBJ2-5; d_call: NA; v_call: TRBV9; cdr3_length: 14; cdr3_nt: TGTGCCAGCAGCGTAGTTCCGGGTGAAGAGACCCAGTACTTC; cdr3_aa: CASSVVPGEETQYF
clone_size: few; j_call: TRBJ1-5; d_call: NA; v_call: TRBV19; cdr3_length: 13; cdr3_nt: TGTGCCAGTAGTATGGCAGAAAATCAGCCCCAGCATTTT; cdr3_aa: CASSMAENQPQHF
clone_size: once; j_call: TRBJ2-4; d_call: NA; v_call: TRBV21-1; cdr3_length: 13; cdr3_nt: TGTGCCAGCAGCAAAGACCAGGAAAACATTCAGTACTTC; cdr3_aa: CASSKDQENIQYF
clone_size: NA; j_call: TRBJ2-3; d_call: NA; v_call: TRBV6-6; cdr3_length: 15; cdr3_nt: TGTGCCAGCAGTTACAATTCTGCCAGCACAGATACGCAGTATTTT; cdr3_aa: CASSYNSASTDTQYF
clone_size: NA; j_call: TRBJ2-5; d_call: NA; v_call: TRBV5-8; cdr3_length: 14; cdr3_nt: TGTGCCAGCAGCTTGGACTGGGGACAAGAGACCCAGTACTTC; cdr3_aa: CASSLDWGQETQYF
clone_size: NA; j_call: TRBJ2-1; d_call: TRBD1; v_call: TRBV4-1; cdr3_length: 16; cdr3_nt: TGCGCCAGCAGCCCCATCCAGGGGACAGGGTCAAATGAGCAGTTCTTC; cdr3_aa: CASSPIQGTGSNEQFF
clone_size: NA; j_call: TRBJ1-6; d_call: TRBD1; v_call: TRBV28; cdr3_length: 16; cdr3_nt: TGTGCCAGCAGTCCGAACGACAGGGGTTCGGATTCACCCCTCCACTTT; cdr3_aa: CASSPNDRGSDSPLHF
clone_size: NA; j_call: TRBJ1-5; d_call: TRBD1; v_call: TRBV10-3; cdr3_length: 13; cdr3_nt: TGTGCCATCGGAGGGACAGGGAGGCAGCCCCAGCATTTT; cdr3_aa: CAIGGTGRQPQHF
clone_size: NA; j_call: TRBJ2-1; d_call: NA; v_call: TRBV5-1; cdr3_length: 13; cdr3_nt: TGCGCCAGCAGCTTGGCGGGCAACAATGAGCAGTTCTTC; cdr3_aa: CASSLAGNNEQFF
clone_size: once; j_call: TRBJ1-1; d_call: NA; v_call: TRBV30; cdr3_length: 14; cdr3_nt: TGTGCCTGGAGTGTGGGGACCCTGAACACTGAAGCTTTCTTT; cdr3_aa: CAWSVGTLNTEAFF
clone_size: NA; j_call: TRBJ2-7; d_call: NA; v_call: TRBV6-5; cdr3_length: 13; cdr3_nt: TGTGCCAGCATAAGGGACACCTCCTACGAGCAGTACTTC; cdr3_aa: CASIRDTSYEQYF
clone_size: NA; j_call: TRBJ1-1; d_call: TRBD1; v_call: TRBV19; cdr3_length: 13; cdr3_nt: TGTGCCAGTAGTAATTGGACAGGGCCTGAAGCTTTCTTT; cdr3_aa: CASSNWTGPEAFF
clone_size: few; j_call: TRBJ1-6; d_call: NA; v_call: TRBV6-1; cdr3_length: 14; cdr3_nt: TGTGCCAGCAGTTCAGGACAGCATAATTCACCCCTCCACTTT; cdr3_aa: CASSSGQHNSPLHF
clone_size: NA; j_call: TRBJ2-7; d_call: NA; v_call: TRBV7-2; cdr3_length: 14; cdr3_nt: TGTGCCAGCAGCTTTGGAACAGGCCCTGGCGAGCAGTACTTC; cdr3_aa: CASSFGTGPGEQYF
clone_size: NA; j_call: TRBJ1-1; d_call: NA; v_call: TRBV2; cdr3_length: 13; cdr3_nt: TGTGCCAGCAGTGATCCAGGGAACACTGAAGCTTTCTTT; cdr3_aa: CASSDPGNTEAFF
clone_size: NA; j_call: TRBJ2-7; d_call: TRBD1; v_call: TRBV4-1; cdr3_length: 14; cdr3_nt: TGCGCCAGCAGCCTCCAAAGGACAGGGCCCGAGCAGTACTTC; cdr3_aa: CASSLQRTGPEQYF
clone_size: NA; j_call: TRBJ2-2; d_call: TRBD2; v_call: TRBV9; cdr3_length: 19; cdr3_nt: TGTGCCAGCAGCTCCCCGGCGGGGCTAGCGGTTAGAGGGACCGGGGAGCTGTTTTTT; cdr3_aa: CASSSPAGLAVRGTGELFF
clone_size: NA; j_call: TRBJ2-7; d_call: NA; v_call: TRBV4-1; cdr3_length: 14; cdr3_nt: TGCGCCAGCAGCCAGACACCAGGGATGGAGGAGCAGTACTTC; cdr3_aa: CASSQTPGMEEQYF
clone_size: NA; j_call: TRBJ2-7; d_call: TRBD2; v_call: TRBV7-2; cdr3_length: 14; cdr3_nt: TGTGCCAGCAGCGCCGGGACTAGCGGTTACGAGCAGTACTTC; cdr3_aa: CASSAGTSGYEQYF
clone_size: NA; j_call: TRBJ2-7; d_call: TRBD1; v_call: TRBV7-9; cdr3_length: 16; cdr3_nt: TGTGCCAGCAGCTTAGACCGAGGACAGGGGGCCTACGAGCAGTACTTC; cdr3_aa: CASSLDRGQGAYEQYF
clone_size: NA; j_call: TRBJ2-2; d_call: NA; v_call: TRBV7-8; cdr3_length: 14; cdr3_nt: TGTGCCAGCAGCTTGGGGGCTAGCACCGGGGAGCTGTTTTTT; cdr3_aa: CASSLGASTGELFF
clone_size: NA; j_call: TRBJ2-7; d_call: NA; v_call: TRBV5-6; cdr3_length: 15; cdr3_nt: TGTGCCAGCAGCGCGTTAAGCGGAGACAACTACGAGCAGTACTTC; cdr3_aa: CASSALSGDNYEQYF
clone_size: NA; j_call: TRBJ2-3; d_call: NA; v_call: TRBV29-1; cdr3_length: 10; cdr3_nt: TGCAGCGTTTGGACAGATACGCAGTATTTT; cdr3_aa: CSVWTDTQYF
clone_size: NA; j_call: TRBJ2-2; d_call: NA; v_call: TRBV6-6; cdr3_length: 15; cdr3_nt: TGTGCCAGCAGTTACTCAGGGGATTACACCGGGGAGCTGTTTTTT; cdr3_aa: CASSYSGDYTGELFF
clone_size: NA; j_call: TRBJ2-1; d_call: NA; v_call: TRBV13; cdr3_length: 14; cdr3_nt: TGTGCCAGCAGTCAGGGGAGCTCCTACAATGAGCAGTTCTTC; cdr3_aa: CASSQGSSYNEQFF
clone_size: NA; j_call: TRBJ2-3; d_call: TRBD2; v_call: TRBV19; cdr3_length: 19; cdr3_nt: TGTGCCAGTAGTATAGGTCTAGCGGGAGGGCCCTTCCTTGGAGATACGCAGTATTTT; cdr3_aa: CASSIGLAGGPFLGDTQYF